This TCR beta chain was identified during a study of technical replicates of blood from several donors. This CDR3 spans 16 amino acids. Germline V gene lookup returns CDR1 MNHNY and CDR2 SVGAGI (reference sequence). The V gene end was trimmed by 6 bases and the J gene end by 2 bases; junction bases not matched to a gene: 8. This table comes from immunoSEQ multiplex PCR, and its TCRdb copy is limited to in-frame clones, with some not included. The sample has 85,000 to 100,000 clones, 95% seen once; the top ten hold 0.2% to 0.25%. The sample consisted of T cells isolated from PBMCs. This receptor was taken from a human donor in good health. The gene calls are TRBV6-6 and TRBJ2-5, with 11 bases aligning to TRBD1. This chain's CDR3 is CASSWTGGGLQETQYF. The CDR3 nucleotides read TGTGCCAGCAGCTGGACAGGGGGCGGGTTACAAGAGACCCAGTACTTC.